Listed below are T cell receptor beta chains from one sample, sequenced in a study of T cells expressing NK-cell markers. After re-calling the 5' RACE reads, TCRdb lists one entry per CDR3 protein, DNA absent. The table for this sample gives hundreds of thousands of distinct CDR3 sequences. Material for sequencing was blood T cells: a sorted CD56 or NKG2C T cell subset, CD4+ or CD8+ T cells, or bulk PBMC T cells (not recorded which). These receptors came from a woman between 18 and 70 years old in good health. Both conserved end residues are part of each CDR3. Each record gives: CDR3 protein, J gene, V gene.

CDR3aa: CASSLAQVTSGYEQYF
j_gene: TRBJ2-7
v_gene: TRBV7-8

CDR3aa: CASSQGSSEQYF
j_gene: TRBJ2-7
v_gene: TRBV4-2

CDR3aa: CASSFRARQETQYF
j_gene: TRBJ2-5
v_gene: TRBV12-3/TRBV12-4

CDR3aa: CASSPWMGEQYF
j_gene: TRBJ2-7
v_gene: TRBV7-2

CDR3aa: CASSFGLRENGSEQYF
j_gene: TRBJ2-7
v_gene: TRBV28

CDR3aa: CASRAVGSDTGELFF
j_gene: TRBJ2-2
v_gene: TRBV4-3

CDR3aa: CASSQRQGANYGYTF
j_gene: TRBJ1-2
v_gene: TRBV6-1

CDR3aa: CASSFNRPEQFF
j_gene: TRBJ2-1
v_gene: TRBV7-9

CDR3aa: CASSQFSGGRSYEQYF
j_gene: TRBJ2-7
v_gene: TRBV4-2

CDR3aa: CASSSGTTRSEQYF
j_gene: TRBJ2-7
v_gene: TRBV7-9

CDR3aa: CASSPGQGRRWTGELFF
j_gene: TRBJ2-2
v_gene: TRBV6-2/TRBV6-3

CDR3aa: CASSLGGTYQETQYF
j_gene: TRBJ2-5
v_gene: TRBV5-1

CDR3aa: CSAQRTMGEQYF
j_gene: TRBJ2-7
v_gene: TRBV20-1

CDR3aa: CASSLWTSGREYNEQFF
j_gene: TRBJ2-1
v_gene: TRBV7-8

CDR3aa: CSADKGGTRISNEQFF
j_gene: TRBJ2-1
v_gene: TRBV20-1

CDR3aa: CASSPLDRARGQPQHF
j_gene: TRBJ1-5
v_gene: TRBV6-2/TRBV6-3

CDR3aa: CASSPQMGQTYGYTF
j_gene: TRBJ1-2
v_gene: TRBV7-2

CDR3aa: CASSSGHSSSYNSPLHF
j_gene: TRBJ1-6
v_gene: TRBV7-8

CDR3aa: CSVEDPASLVDTQYF
j_gene: TRBJ2-3
v_gene: TRBV29-1

CDR3aa: CSASWFGTSTYEQYF
j_gene: TRBJ2-7
v_gene: TRBV20-1

CDR3aa: CASSVLAGAQETQYF
j_gene: TRBJ2-5
v_gene: TRBV5-4

CDR3aa: CASRDTGWGTEAFF
j_gene: TRBJ1-1
v_gene: TRBV10-2

CDR3aa: CASNRGSNQPQHF
j_gene: TRBJ1-5
v_gene: TRBV12-3/TRBV12-4

CDR3aa: CAISEVASGNEQFF
j_gene: TRBJ2-1
v_gene: TRBV10-3

CDR3aa: CASSHRDTEAFF
j_gene: TRBJ1-1
v_gene: TRBV3-1

CDR3aa: CASSYPPTQETQYF
j_gene: TRBJ2-5
v_gene: TRBV12-3/TRBV12-4

CDR3aa: CASSLGGLGSQPQHF
j_gene: TRBJ1-5
v_gene: TRBV27

CDR3aa: CASHGPGSGRANEQFF
j_gene: TRBJ2-1
v_gene: TRBV11-1

CDR3aa: CASRLGQGYEQYF
j_gene: TRBJ2-7
v_gene: TRBV28

CDR3aa: CAISAPGQGASGEQFF
j_gene: TRBJ2-1
v_gene: TRBV10-3

CDR3aa: CSGRDGNYEQYF
j_gene: TRBJ2-7
v_gene: TRBV29-1

CDR3aa: CASSRHPYEQFF
j_gene: TRBJ2-1
v_gene: TRBV7-9

CDR3aa: CASSPTWGDTYEQYF
j_gene: TRBJ2-7
v_gene: TRBV7-8

CDR3aa: CSVDLLGLETQYF
j_gene: TRBJ2-5
v_gene: TRBV29-1

CDR3aa: CASSPDRGIIGFF
j_gene: TRBJ2-1
v_gene: TRBV2

CDR3aa: CASSRGLATETQYF
j_gene: TRBJ2-5
v_gene: TRBV6-1

CDR3aa: CSASVLAGVVDTQYF
j_gene: TRBJ2-3
v_gene: TRBV20-1